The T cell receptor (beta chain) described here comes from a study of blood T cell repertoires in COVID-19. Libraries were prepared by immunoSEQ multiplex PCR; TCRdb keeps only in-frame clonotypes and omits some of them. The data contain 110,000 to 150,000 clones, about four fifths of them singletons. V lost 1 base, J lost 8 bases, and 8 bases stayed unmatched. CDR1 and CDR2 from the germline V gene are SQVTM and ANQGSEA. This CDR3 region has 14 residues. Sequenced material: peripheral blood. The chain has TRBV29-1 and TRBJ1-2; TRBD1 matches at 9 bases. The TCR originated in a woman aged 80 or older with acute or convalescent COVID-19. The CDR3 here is CSVEVGTGRGGYTF. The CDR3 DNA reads TGCAGCGTTGAAGTAGGGACAGGGCGGGGAGGCTACACCTTC.